Sequencing of this T cell receptor (beta chain) was carried out in a study of T cell responses to AZD1222 COVID-19 vaccine. Study results and limitations: Every sample of the repertoires postdated the peak T cell response. Spike as a whole was targeted by vaccine-associated CD4 TCRs, dominant at 160-218 and 743-854. Breadth and depth of Spike-specific TCRs rose after two AZD1222 doses.

V shed 10 bases, J shed 4 bases, and the junction held 5 bases outside the gene matches. Germline lookup yields CDR1 ENHRY and CDR2 SYGVKD. CDR3 length equals 13 residues. On this clone: Its target is unknown.

The table came from immunoSEQ multiplex PCR; TCRdb's copy has only in-frame clones and leaves some out. Of about 99,000 clones listed, just over 90% are singletons. The chain has TRBV10-3 and TRBJ1-4; 8 bases align to TRBD1. The TCR sequence derives from an adult in good health. The specimen comprised peripheral blood, sampled on day 0 of AZD1222 vaccination. The CDR3 region has the DNA TGTGCCACCGGGACAGGCCTTAATGAAAAACTGTTTTTT. Translating gives CATGTGLNEKLFF.